The rows below give T cell receptor beta chains drawn from one sample of a study of early T cells in non-severe SARS-CoV-2 infection. TCRdb fed the 5' RACE reads into MiXCR, producing one record per CDR3 protein. Of approximately 47,000 distinct CDR3 sequences in the sample, over 5% were seen once. The sample here was whole blood, taken at baseline. All receptors derive from an adult who was a healthcare worker with PCR-confirmed SARS-CoV-2 infection or an uninfected control (not recorded which). Both conserved end residues are part of each CDR3. The D gene is left open where the match is weak. Not all rows give a size; the values are once, few, many and, for expanded clones, a class.

V	D	J	size	CDR3	DNA
TRBV20-1	TRBD2	TRBJ2-3	medium-sized	CSAVRLAGETDTQYF	TGCAGTGCTGTAAGACTAGCGGGAGAGACAGATACGCAGTATTTT
TRBV5-4	.	TRBJ2-1	.	CANSLAGGQSRSYNEQFF	TGTGCCAACAGCTTGGCCGGAGGACAGTCACGCTCCTACAATGAGCAGTTCTTC
TRBV20-1	TRBD2	TRBJ2-7	.	CSSPSGSSYEQYF	TGCAGCTCTCCTAGCGGGAGTTCCTACGAGCAGTACTTC
TRBV7-8	TRBD1	TRBJ2-2	few	CASSLRDRYTGELFF	TGTGCCAGCAGCCTCCGGGACAGATACACCGGGGAGCTGTTTTTT
TRBV7-2	.	TRBJ2-7	many	CASSLEAISYEQYF	TGTGCCAGCAGCTTAGAGGCGATCTCCTACGAGCAGTACTTC
TRBV15	TRBD1	TRBJ1-1	few	CATSQGGNTEAFF	TGTGCCACCAGCCAGGGGGGGAACACTGAAGCTTTCTTT
TRBV28	.	TRBJ2-4	few	CASSRQATKNIQYF	TGTGCCAGCAGTCGCCAGGCGACCAAAAACATTCAGTACTTC
TRBV20-1	.	TRBJ1-5	.	CSANPRGNSNQPQHF	TGCAGTGCTAACCCACGGGGGAACAGCAATCAGCCCCAGCATTTT
TRBV4-1	TRBD2	TRBJ2-2	many	CASSQDPSGANTGELFF	TGCGCCAGCAGCCAAGATCCTAGCGGTGCAAACACCGGGGAGCTGTTTTTT
TRBV11-2	.	TRBJ2-3	few	CASSLDGGSGDTQYF	TGTGCCAGCAGCTTAGATGGTGGGAGCGGCGATACGCAGTATTTT
TRBV28	TRBD1	TRBJ1-2	many	CASSHMGQGNVGYTF	TGTGCCAGCAGTCACATGGGACAGGGGAACGTCGGCTACACCTTC
TRBV29-1	.	TRBJ2-7	many	CSVEFPRASYEQYF	TGCAGCGTTGAATTTCCCAGGGCGAGCTACGAGCAGTACTTC
TRBV20-1	.	TRBJ1-5	many	CSARDSGIPSNQPQHF	TGCAGTGCTAGAGATAGTGGGATCCCTAGCAATCAGCCCCAGCATTTT
TRBV5-4	TRBD1	TRBJ2-1	.	CASSSPGQPYNEQFF	TGTGCCAGCAGTTCCCCGGGACAGCCCTACAATGAGCAGTTCTTC
TRBV6-5	TRBD1	TRBJ2-2	.	CASSFHPTGGTGELFF	TGTGCCAGCAGTTTCCACCCGACAGGGGGCACCGGGGAGCTGTTTTTT
TRBV5-1	.	TRBJ2-7	.	CASSLGDGYEQYF	TGCGCCAGCAGCTTGGGCGACGGATACGAGCAGTACTTC
TRBV4-1	TRBD2	TRBJ2-1	medium-sized	CASSQERTSGDNEQFF	TGCGCCAGCAGCCAAGAGAGGACTAGCGGAGACAATGAGCAGTTCTTC
TRBV5-4	.	TRBJ2-7	.	CASSLTARAEQYF	TGTGCCAGCAGCTTGACAGCCAGGGCCGAGCAGTACTTC
TRBV6-4	TRBD2	TRBJ2-5	few	CASSATSGRLETQYF	TGTGCCAGCAGTGCGACTAGCGGGAGGCTGGAGACCCAGTACTTC
TRBV20-1	.	TRBJ1-5	few	CSARRTANQPQHF	TGCAGTGCCCGGCGGACGGCCAATCAGCCCCAGCATTTT
TRBV4-2	.	TRBJ2-3	.	CASSQARPGITDTQYF	TGTGCCAGCAGCCAAGCCAGGCCAGGTATAACAGATACGCAGTATTTT
TRBV19	.	TRBJ1-5	.	CASRTVFFSIQPQHF	TGTGCCAGTCGGACAGTTTTCTTTAGCATCCAGCCCCAGCATTTT
TRBV29-1	TRBD2	TRBJ2-5	few	CSVETLAGNQETQYF	TGCAGCGTTGAAACACTAGCGGGGAATCAAGAGACCCAGTACTTC
TRBV3-1	.	TRBJ2-7	few	CASSHAPGSYEQYF	TGTGCCAGCAGCCATGCCCCAGGGTCCTACGAGCAGTACTTC
TRBV5-1	TRBD1	TRBJ2-3	few	CASSSGQVLTGTDTQYF	TGCGCCAGCAGCTCGGGACAGGTTTTAACTGGCACAGATACGCAGTATTTT
TRBV7-8	.	TRBJ1-5	many	CASSLGWGQLSQPQHF	TGTGCCAGCAGCTTAGGCTGGGGACAATTGAGTCAGCCCCAGCATTTT
TRBV6-5	.	TRBJ1-1	.	CASNKGRMNTEAFF	TGTGCCAGCAACAAAGGGAGAATGAACACTGAAGCTTTCTTT
TRBV29-1	.	TRBJ1-3	many	CSVDTASGNTIYF	TGCAGCGTTGATACCGCGTCTGGAAACACCATATATTTT
TRBV12-5	.	TRBJ2-2	many	CASGLGSTGELFF	TGTGCTAGTGGTTTGGGGTCCACCGGGGAGCTGTTTTTT
TRBV27	.	TRBJ1-4	many	CASSFRGWGEKLFF	TGTGCCAGCAGTTTCAGGGGATGGGGTGAAAAACTGTTTTTT
TRBV4-3	.	TRBJ2-7	many	CASSQEQGYEQYF	TGCGCCAGCAGCCAAGAACAGGGATACGAGCAGTACTTC
TRBV4-3	.	TRBJ1-5	many	CASSQDPQGNQPQHF	TGCGCCAGCAGCCAAGATCCCCAGGGAAATCAGCCCCAGCATTTT
TRBV2	.	TRBJ2-2	.	CASSWTPGVELFF	TGTGCCAGCAGTTGGACACCCGGGGTTGAGCTGTTTTTT
TRBV28	.	TRBJ2-3	many	CASSLPPTDTQYF	TGTGCCAGCAGTTTGCCCCCGACAGATACGCAGTATTTT
TRBV27	.	TRBJ2-7	few	CASSFDSGAWEQYF	TGTGCCAGCAGTTTTGACAGTGGGGCATGGGAGCAGTACTTC
TRBV27	.	TRBJ2-6	many	CASTLTTGGSGANVLTF	TGTGCCAGCACCTTGACGACGGGTGGCTCTGGGGCCAACGTCCTGACTTTC
TRBV19	.	TRBJ2-1	few	CASSLRRTGLGEQFF	TGTGCCAGTAGTTTACGCCGGACTGGCCTGGGTGAGCAGTTCTTC
TRBV9	TRBD2	TRBJ2-2	many	CASSPRGTSDVTGELFF	TGTGCCAGCAGCCCCCGAGGGACTAGCGATGTTACCGGGGAGCTGTTTTTT
TRBV28	.	TRBJ1-5	many	CASSLTGNSNQPQHF	TGTGCCAGCAGTTTAACAGGGAATAGCAATCAGCCCCAGCATTTT
TRBV14	.	TRBJ1-2	.	CASSTNNYGYTF	TGTGCCAGCAGCACAAATAACTATGGCTACACCTTC
TRBV6-6	.	TRBJ2-7	.	CASSSGRNYEQYF	TGTGCCAGCAGTTCCGGCAGGAACTACGAGCAGTACTTC
TRBV15	TRBD1	TRBJ2-1	many	CATSRNRGLGVGEQFF	TGTGCCACCAGCAGAAACAGGGGGCTGGGGGTTGGCGAGCAGTTCTTC
TRBV7-2	.	TRBJ2-1	many	CASSSHLRGNEQFF	TGTGCCAGCAGCTCCCACTTGAGGGGCAATGAGCAGTTCTTC
TRBV20-1	.	TRBJ1-1	.	CSARDRHQAPEAFF	TGCAGTGCTAGAGATCGTCACCAGGCCCCTGAAGCTTTCTTT
TRBV9	.	TRBJ2-1	.	CASSVGDSSSSYNEQFF	TGTGCCAGCAGCGTAGGGGACTCCTCGAGCTCCTACAATGAGCAGTTCTTC